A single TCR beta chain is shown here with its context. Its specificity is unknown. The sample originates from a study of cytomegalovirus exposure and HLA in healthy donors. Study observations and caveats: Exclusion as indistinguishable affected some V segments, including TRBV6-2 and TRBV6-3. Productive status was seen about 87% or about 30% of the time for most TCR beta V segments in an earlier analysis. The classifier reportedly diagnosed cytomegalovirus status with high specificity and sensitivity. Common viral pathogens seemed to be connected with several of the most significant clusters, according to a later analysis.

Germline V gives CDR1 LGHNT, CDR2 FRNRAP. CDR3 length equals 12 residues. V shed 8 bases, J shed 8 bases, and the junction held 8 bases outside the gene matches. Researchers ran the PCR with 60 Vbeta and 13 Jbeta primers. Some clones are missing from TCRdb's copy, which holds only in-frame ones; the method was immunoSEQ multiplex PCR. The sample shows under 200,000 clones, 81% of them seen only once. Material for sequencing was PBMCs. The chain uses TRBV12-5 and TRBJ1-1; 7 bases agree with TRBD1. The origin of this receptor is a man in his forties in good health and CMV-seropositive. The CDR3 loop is CASWTRGDEAFF. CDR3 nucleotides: TGTGCTAGTTGGACCAGGGGGGACGAAGCTTTCTTT.